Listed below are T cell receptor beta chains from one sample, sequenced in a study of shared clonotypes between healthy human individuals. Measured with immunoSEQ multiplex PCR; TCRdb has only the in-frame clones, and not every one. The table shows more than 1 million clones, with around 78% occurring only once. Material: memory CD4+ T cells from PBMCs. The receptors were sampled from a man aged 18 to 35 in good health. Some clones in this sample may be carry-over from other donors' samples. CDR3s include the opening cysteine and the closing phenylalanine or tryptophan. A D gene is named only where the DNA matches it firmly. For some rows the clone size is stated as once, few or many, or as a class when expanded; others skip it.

CDR3aa: CASSSLSPDSSEKLFF
CDR3nt: TGTGCCAGCAGTTCCCTATCCCCGGACAGCAGTGAAAAACTGTTTTTT
j_gene: TRBJ1-4
d_gene: -
abundance: once
v_gene: TRBV6-6

CDR3aa: CASSPGQGRINYGYTF
CDR3nt: TGTGCCAGTAGCCCGGGACAGGGACGTATTAACTATGGCTACACCTTC
j_gene: TRBJ1-2
d_gene: TRBD1
abundance: -
v_gene: TRBV19

CDR3aa: CASSILAGDSGANVLTF
CDR3nt: TGTGCCAGTAGTATTCTAGCGGGAGACTCCGGGGCCAACGTCCTGACTTTC
j_gene: TRBJ2-6
d_gene: TRBD2
abundance: -
v_gene: TRBV19

CDR3aa: CASSYRGGSVTYEQYF
CDR3nt: TGTGCCAGCAGTTACCGGGGGGGGAGCGTTACCTACGAGCAGTACTTC
j_gene: TRBJ2-7
d_gene: TRBD2
abundance: -
v_gene: TRBV6-5

CDR3aa: CASSSLGGLAYEQYF
CDR3nt: TGTGCCAGCAGTTCCCTCGGGGGGCTAGCCTACGAGCAGTACTTC
j_gene: TRBJ2-7
d_gene: -
abundance: -
v_gene: TRBV28

CDR3aa: CASSLGTGGLYEQYF
CDR3nt: TGTGCCAGCAGCTTAGGGACAGGGGGACTCTACGAGCAGTACTTC
j_gene: TRBJ2-7
d_gene: TRBD1
abundance: -
v_gene: TRBV11-2

CDR3aa: CASSPQGMETQYF
CDR3nt: TGTGCCAGCTCACCACAGGGGATGGAGACCCAGTACTTC
j_gene: TRBJ2-5
d_gene: -
abundance: -
v_gene: TRBV18

CDR3aa: CASSYPAQSRGEQYF
CDR3nt: TGTGCCAGCAGTTACCCCGCCCAATCACGGGGCGAGCAGTACTTC
j_gene: TRBJ2-7
d_gene: -
abundance: -
v_gene: TRBV6-6

CDR3aa: CASSGERWTGKSTDTQYF
CDR3nt: TGTGCCAGCAGTGGAGAAAGGTGGACAGGGAAAAGCACAGATACGCAGTATTTT
j_gene: TRBJ2-3
d_gene: TRBD1
abundance: -
v_gene: TRBV6-1

CDR3aa: CASRHLSGRTYEQYF
CDR3nt: TGTGCCAGCAGACACCTTAGCGGGAGGACCTACGAGCAGTACTTC
j_gene: TRBJ2-7
d_gene: TRBD2
abundance: -
v_gene: TRBV5-6

CDR3aa: CASNGHLGEKLFF
CDR3nt: TGTGCCAGCAACGGACATCTGGGTGAAAAACTGTTTTTT
j_gene: TRBJ1-4
d_gene: -
abundance: -
v_gene: TRBV5-6

CDR3aa: CASSPRQAFDYGYTF
CDR3nt: TGTGCCAGCAGCCCCCGACAGGCGTTTGACTATGGCTACACCTTC
j_gene: TRBJ1-2
d_gene: -
abundance: -
v_gene: TRBV11-2

CDR3aa: CASSRDGRGEQYF
CDR3nt: TGTGCCAGCAGTCGTGACGGCCGGGGAGAGCAGTACTTC
j_gene: TRBJ2-7
d_gene: -
abundance: -
v_gene: TRBV7-3

CDR3aa: CASSGPDGGRSYEQYF
CDR3nt: TGTGCCAGCAGTGGCCCCGACGGGGGGCGATCCTACGAGCAGTACTTC
j_gene: TRBJ2-7
d_gene: -
abundance: -
v_gene: TRBV6-1

CDR3aa: CTSSPQKAAHTGELFF
CDR3nt: TGCACCAGCAGCCCACAGAAGGCGGCTCACACCGGGGAGCTGTTTTTT
j_gene: TRBJ2-2
d_gene: -
abundance: once
v_gene: TRBV1

CDR3aa: CASSLFSQETQYF
CDR3nt: TGTGCCAGCAGCTTGTTCAGCCAAGAGACCCAGTACTTC
j_gene: TRBJ2-5
d_gene: -
abundance: -
v_gene: TRBV5-6

CDR3aa: CASSFQGTDNEQFF
CDR3nt: TGTGCCAGCAGCTTCCAGGGGACGGACAATGAGCAGTTCTTC
j_gene: TRBJ2-1
d_gene: -
abundance: -
v_gene: TRBV7-2

CDR3aa: CASTASGSRDEQFF
CDR3nt: TGTGCCAGCACGGCTAGCGGGAGTAGGGATGAGCAGTTCTTC
j_gene: TRBJ2-1
d_gene: TRBD2
abundance: few
v_gene: TRBV6-1

CDR3aa: CASSVNRGHEQYF
CDR3nt: TGTGCCAGCAGCGTAAACAGGGGCCACGAGCAGTACTTC
j_gene: TRBJ2-7
d_gene: TRBD1
abundance: once
v_gene: TRBV5-8